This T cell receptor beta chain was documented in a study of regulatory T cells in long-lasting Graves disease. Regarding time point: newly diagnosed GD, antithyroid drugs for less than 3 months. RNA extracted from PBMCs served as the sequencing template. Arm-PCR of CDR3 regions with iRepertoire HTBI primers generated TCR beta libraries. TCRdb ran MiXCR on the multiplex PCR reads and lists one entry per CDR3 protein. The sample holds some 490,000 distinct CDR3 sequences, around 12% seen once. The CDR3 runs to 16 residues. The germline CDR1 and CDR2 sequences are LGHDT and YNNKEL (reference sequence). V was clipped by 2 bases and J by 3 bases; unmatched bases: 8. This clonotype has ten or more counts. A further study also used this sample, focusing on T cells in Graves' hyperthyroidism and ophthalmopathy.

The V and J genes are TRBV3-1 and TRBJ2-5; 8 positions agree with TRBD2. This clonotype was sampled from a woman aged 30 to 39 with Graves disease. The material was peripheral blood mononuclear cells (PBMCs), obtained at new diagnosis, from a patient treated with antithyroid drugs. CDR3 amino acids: CASSQNRGGVKETQYF. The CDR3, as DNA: TGTGCCAGCAGCCAAAACCGGGGGGGGGTCAAAGAGACCCAGTACTTC.